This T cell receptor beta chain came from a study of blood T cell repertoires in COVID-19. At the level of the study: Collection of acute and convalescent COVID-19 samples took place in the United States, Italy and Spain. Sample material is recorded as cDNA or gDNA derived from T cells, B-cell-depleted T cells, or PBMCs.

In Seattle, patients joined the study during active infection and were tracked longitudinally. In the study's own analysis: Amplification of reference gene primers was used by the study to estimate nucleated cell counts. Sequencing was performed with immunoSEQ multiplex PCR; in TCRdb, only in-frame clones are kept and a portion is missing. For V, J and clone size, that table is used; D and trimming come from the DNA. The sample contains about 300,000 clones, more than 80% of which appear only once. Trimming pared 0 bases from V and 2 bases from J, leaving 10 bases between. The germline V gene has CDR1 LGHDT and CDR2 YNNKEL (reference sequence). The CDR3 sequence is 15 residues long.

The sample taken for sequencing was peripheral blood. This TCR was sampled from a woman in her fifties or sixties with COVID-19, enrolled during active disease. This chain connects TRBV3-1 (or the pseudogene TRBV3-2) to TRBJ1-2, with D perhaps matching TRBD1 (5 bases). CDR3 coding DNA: TGTGCCAGCAGCCAAGATATTACAGGAAACTATGGCTACACCTTC. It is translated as CASSQDITGNYGYTF.